This T cell receptor (beta chain) appears in the sequencing data of a study of cytomegalovirus exposure and HLA in healthy donors. Study conclusions and caveats: Associated with cytomegalovirus, according to the listing, were 150 to 200 TCR beta chains. Subsequent analysis of the roughly 120 validation repertoires found a tendency for first-cohort TCR clusters to co-occur.

Trimming stripped 3 bases from V and 5 bases from J, with 11 bases between. Germline CDR1 and CDR2: MDHEN and SYDVKM. The CDR3 runs to 13 residues. Sequenced by immunoSEQ multiplex PCR; TCRdb stores in-frame clones only, minus some. The repertoire consists of roughly 110,000 clones, with 88% occurring once and the leading ten covering 1.8%. A note on this clone: The antigen is unknown.

The J gene is TRBJ2-7, the V gene TRBV28; perhaps TRBD1 as D (5 bases). The sequence was collected from a young woman in good health and CMV-seropositive. Sequenced: PBMCs. DNA for the CDR3: TGTGCCAGCAGTTTTGTGGTGGGGCACGAGCAGTACGTC. This sequence encodes CASSFVVGHEQYV.